This passage covers 14 T cell receptor beta chains from one sample sequenced in a study of T cells after posttransplantation cyclophosphamide. Produced via immunoSEQ multiplex PCR; TCRdb's table is partial and in-frame only. In total the sample includes 20,000 to 30,000 clones, none of them seen once. Sample: PBMCs. The receptor set was obtained from a woman between 45 and 60 years old in good health, CMV-negative, and a related stem cell transplant donor.

This clone was observed many times. The chain couples TRBV7-9 to TRBJ2-7, with TRBD2 as a possible D gene (5 bases). V was pared by 5 bases and J by 3 bases, with 23 bases between. CDR3 length: 17 amino acids. CDR1 is SEHNR, CDR2 FQNEAQ, per germline (reference sequence). CDR3 nucleotide sequence: TGTGCCAGCAGCCCGAGGGCAAGGCACAAGTCCGACTACGAGCAGTACTTC. Amino acid sequence: CASSPRARHKSDYEQYF.

This chain uses TRBV29-1 with TRBJ1-6; D remains ambiguous. This CDR3 is 13 amino acids long. V was cut by 4 bases and J by 7 bases, with 11 bases left in between. Germline lookup yields CDR1 SQVTM and CDR2 ANQGSEA. CDR3 sequence (DNA): TGCAGCGTTGGGGGAGGTGAAAATTCACCCCTCCACTTT. Protein: CSVGGGENSPLHF.

This clone has a count of ten or more. The V and J genes are TRBV7-6 and TRBJ1-4; D remains ambiguous. The CDR3 has 15 residues. Per germline, CDR1 SGHVS and CDR2 FNYEAQ. V lost 3 bases and J 0 bases, leaving 8 bases between the germline ends. The chain's CDR3 is CASSLTPATNEKLFF. In DNA form, the CDR3 reads TGTGCCAGCAGCTTGACACCTGCAACTAATGAAAAACTGTTTTTT. The full variable domain, its missing parts supplied by reference TRBV7-6 and TRBJ1-4, is GAGVSQSPRYKVTKRGQDVALRCDPISGHVSLYWYRQALGQGPEFLTYFNYEAQQDKSGLPNDRFSAERPEGSISTLTIQRTEQRDSAMYRCASSLTPATNEKLFFGSGTQLSVL.

This clone was counted ten times or more. This sequence joins TRBV6-1 and TRBJ2-5; D is perhaps TRBD2 (7 bases). V was trimmed by 1 base and J by 6 bases, leaving 12 bases between them. The germline V gene has CDR1 MNHNS and CDR2 SASEGT. The CDR3 contains 14 residues. The CDR3 reads CASSEGGGAKTQYF. DNA for the CDR3: TGTGCCAGCAGTGAAGGGGGGGGCGCGAAGACCCAGTACTTC.

This clone was seen ten or more times. The DNA of the CDR3 is TGTGCCAGCAGGACCTCCGTGTGGCGGGAGAGCTACGAGCAGTACTTC. It translates to CASRTSVWRESYEQYF. This chain links TRBV27 with TRBJ2-7; TRBD2 aligns across 7 bases. The V gene end was trimmed by 6 bases and the J gene end by 3 bases; junction bases not matched to a gene: 14. This CDR3 region has 16 residues. Germline V CDR1 and CDR2: MNHEY, SMNVEV (reference sequence).

In its sample, this clone was seen many times. The rearrangement joins TRBV5-1 to TRBJ1-1; 9 bases align to TRBD1. V trimming: 0 bases; J trimming: 5 bases; junction bases outside the gene matches: 2. Germline V lookup: CDR1 SGHRS, CDR2 YFSETQ. The CDR3 sequence is 14 residues long. The CDR3 DNA reads TGCGCCAGCAGCTTGGGACAGGGGGAAACTGAAGCTTTCTTT. Its translation is CASSLGQGETEAFF.

This clone was detected ten times or more. V and J are TRBV19 and TRBJ2-7; maybe TRBD1 (5 bases). CDR1 LNHDA and CDR2 SQIVND come from the germline V gene (reference sequence). V lost 4 bases, J lost 2 bases, and 15 bases lay in between. The CDR3 runs to 15 residues. The CDR3 loop reads CASSRGGGSPYEQYF. The CDR3 nucleotides are TGTGCCAGTAGTAGGGGCGGCGGTAGCCCCTACGAGCAGTACTTC.

This clone showed up many times. The chain carries TRBV7-2 and TRBJ2-5; 12 bases agree with TRBD2. Germline CDR1 is SGHTA and CDR2 is FQGNSA. The CDR3 is 18 residues long. The ends lost 2 bases at V and 4 bases at J; junction bases unmatched: 11. The CDR3 coding sequence is TGTGCCAGCAGCTTACGCCCGAGACTAGCGGGAGAAGGAGAGACCCAGTACTTC. Its translation: CASSLRPRLAGEGETQYF.

This clone was counted ten times or more. The CDR3 DNA follows: TGTGCCAGCAGCTTCGGACTAAATCAGCCCCAGCATTTT. Translated, it gives CASSFGLNQPQHF. This chain links TRBV5-8 with TRBJ1-5; D is unresolved. V was trimmed by 2 bases and J by 4 bases, leaving 7 bases between them. CDR1 and CDR2 from the germline V gene are SGHTS and YDEGEE. The CDR3 runs 13 residues.

This clone was detected ten times or more. The gene calls are TRBV19 and TRBJ2-7; 7 nucleotides match TRBD2. With V trimmed by 6 bases and J by 2 bases, 10 bases remained unmatched. The germline CDR1 and CDR2 sequences are LNHDA and SQIVND (reference sequence). This CDR3 spans 15 amino acids. CDR3 nucleotide sequence: TGTGCCAGTAGCCCCCTCCAGGCGGGGGCCTACGAGCAGTACTTC. Translation gives CASSPLQAGAYEQYF.

This clone appeared many times. The chain combines TRBV30 with TRBJ1-1; no reliable D call. Germline CDR1 GTSNPN, CDR2 SVGIG (reference sequence). Trimming cost V 1 base and J 3 bases, with 24 bases left between them. This CDR3 is built from 18 residues. Here the CDR3 DNA reads TGTGCCTGGAGTGAAGGGAGCCTCTTTTCTTCGGAGGACACTGAAGCTTTCTTT. It specifies CAWSEGSLFSSEDTEAFF. Based on the CDR3 plus reference TRBV30 and TRBJ1-1, the full variable domain is SQTIHQWPATLVQPVGSPLSLECTVEGTSNPNLYWYRQAAGRGLQLLFYSVGIGQISSEVPQNLSASRPQDRQFILSSKKLLLSDSGFYLCAWSEGSLFSSEDTEAFFGQGTRLTVV.

This clone came up many times. The chain joins TRBV15 to TRBJ2-7; D possibly corresponds to TRBD1 (6 bases). The CDR3 extends over 15 amino acids. V gave up 0 bases and J gave up 3 bases, with 12 bases separating them. Germline values: CDR1 LNHNV, CDR2 YYDKDF (reference sequence). The CDR3 loop is CATSREGEGGYEQYF. The CDR3 region has the DNA TGTGCCACCAGCAGAGAAGGTGAAGGGGGCTACGAGCAGTACTTC.

By share, this clone ranks as medium-sized. The chain uses TRBV6-1 and TRBJ1-5; a weak D match, TRBD1 (6 bases). The length of the CDR3 is 14 residues. Looked up from germline, CDR1 is MNHNS and CDR2 is SASEGT. V was shortened by 1 base and J by 5 bases, with 9 bases between the two germline ends. This chain's CDR3 is CASSEGRGHQPQHF. The CDR3 DNA reads as TGTGCCAGCAGTGAAGGCAGGGGACATCAGCCCCAGCATTTT.

The table lists this clone with many counts. Other DNA sequences of this sample code for an identical CDR3. The chain employs TRBV5-6 and TRBJ1-1; TRBD1 aligns across 7 bases. Per the germline V gene, CDR1 is SGHDT and CDR2 is YYEEEE. This CDR3 spans 14 amino acids. V lost 0 bases, J lost 4 bases, and 3 bases stayed unmatched. CDR3 coding DNA: TGTGCCAGCAGCTTGGAGGGGGCGCTCACTGAAGCTTTCTTT. It is translated as CASSLEGALTEAFF.